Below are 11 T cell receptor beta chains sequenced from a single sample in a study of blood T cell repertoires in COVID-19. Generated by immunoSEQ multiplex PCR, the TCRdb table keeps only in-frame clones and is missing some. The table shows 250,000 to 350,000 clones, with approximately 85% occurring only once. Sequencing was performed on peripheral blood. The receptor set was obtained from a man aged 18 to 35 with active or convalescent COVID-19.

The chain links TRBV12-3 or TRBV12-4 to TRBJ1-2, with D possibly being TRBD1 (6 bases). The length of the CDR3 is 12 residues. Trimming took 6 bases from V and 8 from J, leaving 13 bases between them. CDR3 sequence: CASSPGTSGYTF. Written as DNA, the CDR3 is TGTGCCAGCAGCCCCGGGACATCCGGCTACACCTTC.

CDR3 sequence (DNA): TGTGCCAGCAGCTTAGAGCGCGCCTACAGATTAGCCAAAAACATTCAGTACTTC. It is translated as CASSLERAYRLAKNIQYF. The chain combines TRBV11-2 with TRBJ2-4; D gene uncertain. CDR1 is SGHAT and CDR2 is FQNNGV in the germline V gene. V was trimmed by 0 bases and J by 0 bases, leaving 15 bases between them. There are 18 residues in the CDR3.

The CDR3 sequence: CASSVAEGEFYGYTF. CDR3 nucleotide sequence: TGTGCCAGCAGCGTAGCAGAGGGCGAATTCTATGGCTACACCTTC. The rearrangement joins TRBV9 to TRBJ1-2; D not certain. Trimming shortened V by 0 bases and J by 4 bases, and 13 bases separated the two germline ends. Germline lookup yields CDR1 SGDLS and CDR2 YYNGEE. CDR3 length: 15 residues.

This CDR3 reads CASSPDRGNGYTF. In nucleotides, the CDR3 is TGTGCCAGCAGCCCCGACAGGGGTAATGGCTACACCTTC. The rearrangement links TRBV2 to TRBJ1-2; 8 bases align to TRBD1. Trimming removed 6 bases from V and 6 bases from J; junction bases left unmatched: 6. Germline V gives CDR1 SNHLY, CDR2 FYNNEI. The CDR3 length is 13 residues.

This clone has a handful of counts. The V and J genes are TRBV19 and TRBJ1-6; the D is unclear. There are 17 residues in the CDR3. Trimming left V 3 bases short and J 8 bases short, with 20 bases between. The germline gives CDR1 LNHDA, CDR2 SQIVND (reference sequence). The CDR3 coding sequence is TGTGCCAGTAGTATCGGGCAGTTGGAGGAAGGCCATTCACCCCTCCACTTT. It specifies CASSIGQLEEGHSPLHF.

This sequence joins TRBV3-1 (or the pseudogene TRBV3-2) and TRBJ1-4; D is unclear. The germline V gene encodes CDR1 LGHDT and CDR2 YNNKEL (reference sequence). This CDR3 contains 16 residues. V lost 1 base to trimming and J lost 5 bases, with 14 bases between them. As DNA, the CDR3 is TGTGCCAGCAGCCAAGCGGTCGCAGGCTTGAATGAAAAACTGTTTTTT. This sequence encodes CASSQAVAGLNEKLFF.

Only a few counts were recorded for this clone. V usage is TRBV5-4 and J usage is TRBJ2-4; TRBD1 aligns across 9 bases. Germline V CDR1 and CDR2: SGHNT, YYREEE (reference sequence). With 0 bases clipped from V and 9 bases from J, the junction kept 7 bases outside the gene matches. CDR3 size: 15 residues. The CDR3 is CASSLGDRAVGIQYF. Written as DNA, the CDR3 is TGTGCCAGCAGCTTGGGGGACAGGGCCGTGGGCATTCAGTACTTC.

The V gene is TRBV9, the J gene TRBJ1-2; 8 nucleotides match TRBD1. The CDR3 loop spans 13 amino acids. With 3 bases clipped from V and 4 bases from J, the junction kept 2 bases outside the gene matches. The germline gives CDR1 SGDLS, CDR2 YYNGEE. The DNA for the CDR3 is TGTGCCAGCAGCGCCAGGGGGCCCTATGGCTACACCTTC. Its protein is CASSARGPYGYTF.

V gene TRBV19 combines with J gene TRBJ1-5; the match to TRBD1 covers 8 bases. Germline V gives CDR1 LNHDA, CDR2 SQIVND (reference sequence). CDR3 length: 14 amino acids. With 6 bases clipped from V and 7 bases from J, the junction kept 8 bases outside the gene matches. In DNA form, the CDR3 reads TGTGCCAGTAGCCGCGGACAGGGAGAACAGCCCCAGCATTTT. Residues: CASSRGQGEQPQHF.

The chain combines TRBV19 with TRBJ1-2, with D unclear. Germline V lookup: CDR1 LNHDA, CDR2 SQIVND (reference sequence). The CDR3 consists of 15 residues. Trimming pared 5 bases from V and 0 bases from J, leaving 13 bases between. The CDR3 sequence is CASSVRELANYGYTF. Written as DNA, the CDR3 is TGTGCCAGTAGTGTCCGGGAGTTAGCTAACTATGGCTACACCTTC.

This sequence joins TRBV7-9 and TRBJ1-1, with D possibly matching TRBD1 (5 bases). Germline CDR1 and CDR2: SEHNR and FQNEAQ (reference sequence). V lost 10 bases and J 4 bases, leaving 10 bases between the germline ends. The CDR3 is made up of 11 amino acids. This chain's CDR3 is CATAQGTEAFF. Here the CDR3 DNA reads TGTGCCACCGCGCAGGGCACTGAAGCTTTCTTT.